These 13 T cell receptor beta chains share one sample of origin, sequenced in a study of cytomegalovirus exposure and HLA in healthy donors (dated by TCRdb to about 2017). Library construction relied on the immunoSEQ multiplex PCR assay. For the multiplex PCR, a mixture combining 60 forward primers for TCR Vbeta segments and 13 reverse primers for TCR Jbeta segments was used. TCRdb limited this immuneACCESS table to in-frame rearrangements with V and J called. A share of clones is missing; checked studies link under half to unresolved V genes, and the rest is unexplained. The sample's clone listing holds 95,000 to 110,000 clones. The ten largest clones represent approximately 3.5% of the sample. Sequencing was done on a sample of PBMCs. Receptor source: a man aged 40-49 years in good health and CMV-seronegative.

V is TRBV30 and J is TRBJ1-4, with TRBD1 identical over 7 bases. The germline gives CDR1 GTSNPN, CDR2 SVGIG (reference sequence). The ends lost 4 bases at V and 0 bases at J; junction bases unmatched: 2. This CDR3 is 14 amino acids long. DNA for the CDR3: TGTGCCTGGACCGGGACAGCAACTAATGAAAAACTGTTTTTT. Translated: CAWTGTATNEKLFF.

V and J are TRBV6-1 and TRBJ2-5; 10 bases agree with TRBD1. The end of the DNA aligns better with TRBJ2-7, so the J call may be wrong. Germline CDR1 and CDR2: MNHNS and SASEGT. This CDR3 contains 14 residues. Here the CDR3 reads CASSTTGGGYEQYF. The CDR3 DNA reads TGTGCCAGCAGTACGACAGGGGGCGGCTACGAGCAGTACTTC.

The chain recombines TRBV6-6 with TRBJ1-1; TRBD1 might be the D (6 bases). CDR1 is MNHNY, CDR2 SVGAGI, per germline (reference sequence). CDR3 size: 15 residues. Trimming cost V 2 bases and J 2 bases, with 12 bases left between them. The CDR3 loop is CASSYPPRGNTEAFF. DNA of the CDR3: TGTGCCAGCAGTTACCCTCCCAGGGGTAACACTGAAGCTTTCTTT.

The gene calls are TRBV6-5 and TRBJ2-2; D call uncertain. Between the trimmed V and J ends, which lost 1 base and 8 bases, there was a span of 8 bases. This CDR3 is 13 amino acids long. The germline V gene encodes CDR1 MNHEY and CDR2 SVGAGI. The chain's CDR3 is CASSYLSMGELFF. As DNA, the CDR3 is TGTGCCAGCAGTTACTTGAGCATGGGGGAGCTGTTTTTT.

The chain has TRBV19 and TRBJ1-1; maybe TRBD1 (6 bases). V was clipped by 4 bases and J by 0 bases, with 15 bases between them. Per germline, CDR1 LNHDA and CDR2 SQIVND (reference sequence). The CDR3 sequence is 16 residues long. The CDR3 nucleotides read TGTGCCAGTAGTAAAGTGGGGGCTGTGATGAACACTGAAGCTTTCTTT. As protein: CASSKVGAVMNTEAFF.

This chain uses TRBV5-1 with TRBJ2-7, with 9 bases that match TRBD2. The V gene end was trimmed by 3 bases and the J gene end by 4 bases; junction bases not matched to a gene: 5. The length of the CDR3 is 14 residues. Germline CDR1 reads SGHRS; CDR2 reads YFSETQ. CDR3 loop: CASSSGTSTYEQYF. The CDR3 DNA follows: TGCGCCAGCAGCTCCGGGACTAGCACTTACGAGCAGTACTTC.

The chain employs TRBV5-1 and TRBJ2-3, with 7 positions matching TRBD1. V gave up 0 bases and J gave up 0 bases; unmatched junction bases: 7. CDR3 length: 17 amino acids. Looked up from germline, CDR1 is SGHRS and CDR2 is YFSETQ. Written as DNA, the CDR3 is TGCGCCAGCAGCTTGGAGGGGGCCCCCTTTAGCACAGATACGCAGTATTTT. Its translation: CASSLEGAPFSTDTQYF.

The CDR3 sequence: CASSFSRDNSPRNNQPQHF. CDR3 coding DNA: TGTGCCAGCAGCTTCAGCCGGGACAACTCCCCGAGGAATAATCAGCCCCAGCATTTT. This chain joins TRBV7-9 and TRBJ1-5, with a tentative D call TRBD1 (6 bases). The CDR3 sequence is 19 residues long. Germline-derived CDR1 and CDR2 are SEHNR and FQNEAQ (reference sequence). Trimming shortened V by 3 bases and J by 4 bases, and 25 bases separated the two germline ends.

The chain joins TRBV19 to TRBJ2-7, with D perhaps TRBD1 (6 bases). The V end lost 3 bases, the J end lost 9 bases, and 18 bases lay between the germline ends. CDR1 LNHDA and CDR2 SQIVND come from the germline V gene (reference sequence). This CDR3 has 14 amino acids. CDR3 region: CASSMGHPLSGQYF. For the CDR3, the DNA is TGTGCCAGTAGTATGGGACACCCCCTATCTGGGCAGTACTTC.

The CDR3 loop is CATSRERDRATDTQYF. In DNA, the CDR3 is TGTGCCACCAGCAGAGAACGCGACAGGGCGACAGATACGCAGTATTTT. This chain links TRBV15 with TRBJ2-3; 7 positions agree with TRBD1. CDR3 length equals 16 residues. The V segment lost 0 bases and the J segment 3 bases; nucleotides outside the gene matches: 6. CDR1 and CDR2 (germline): LNHNV, YYDKDF (reference sequence).

The rearrangement uses TRBV10-3 and TRBJ2-1; the match to TRBD1 covers 11 bases. This CDR3 spans 15 amino acids. Trimming took 6 bases from V and 7 from J; bases not matched to a gene: 8. CDR1 is ENHRY and CDR2 is SYGVKD in the germline V gene. The CDR3 DNA follows: TGTGCCATCAGACCGGACAGGGGGCGGATTAATGAGCAGTTCTTC. Protein sequence: CAIRPDRGRINEQFF.

V and J are TRBV7-9 and TRBJ1-1, with 9 bases lining up with TRBD1. The length of the CDR3 is 15 residues. Germline V lookup: CDR1 SEHNR, CDR2 FQNEAQ (reference sequence). The trim removed 5 bases at V and 4 bases at J, leaving 8 bases unmatched. Here the CDR3 reads CASSLRGQGTTEAFF. As DNA, the CDR3 is TGTGCCAGCAGCCTTCGGGGACAGGGAACCACTGAAGCTTTCTTT.

The gene calls are TRBV4-2 and TRBJ2-7; 11 bases are shared with TRBD2. This CDR3 is 17 amino acids long. Germline assignment: CDR1 LGHNA and CDR2 YNFKEQ. Germline trimming cut 3 bases from V and 0 bases from J; bases unmatched to any gene: 7. CDR3 DNA sequence: TGTGCCAGCAGCCAGAGGCTAGCGGGGGGCCGCTCCTACGAGCAGTACTTC. Amino acid sequence: CASSQRLAGGRSYEQYF.